This T cell receptor beta chain was documented in a study of shared clonotypes between healthy human individuals. Findings of the study overall: Donor clonotype sharing was expected to depend on sequencing depth. A handful of donors had about 5.1% of their naive CD4 clonotypes in common.

J was trimmed by 7 bases and V by 4 bases; bases with no gene match: 9. The CDR3 covers 16 residues. In germline, CDR1 is SGHDT, CDR2 YYEEEE. Assay: immunoSEQ multiplex PCR; the TCRdb copy retains only in-frame clones and omits some. Of around 1.9 million clones in the sample, about 92% are singletons; the top ten hold over 1.5%. On this clone: Antigen unknown.

CD45RO-negative CD8 cells positively selected for CCR7 made up the naive population, which excluded terminally differentiated effector memory CD45RA+ cells. Material: naive CD8+ T cells from PBMCs. The J gene is TRBJ2-2, the V gene TRBV5-6; 11 bases fit TRBD1. The clonotype originates from a man between 18 and 35 years old in good health. Some clones in this sample may be carry-over from other donors' samples. For the CDR3, the DNA is TGTGCCAGCAGCCGGCTTTGGGACAGGGGGTTCGGGGAGCTGTTTTTT. Translating gives CASSRLWDRGFGELFF.